The 26 T cell receptor beta chains given below trace back to one sample, sequenced in a study of molecular identifiers for immune sequencing clone quantification. TCRdb re-called the PCR reads through MiXCR, storing one row per CDR3 protein. The sample yields around 86,000 distinct CDR3 sequences, 19% seen once. Input material: naive CD8+ T cells from blood, with Jurkat cell RNA spiked in. Subset denoted: FACS-sorted CD8+CD4-CCR7+CD45RA+ naive T cells. All receptors derive from a human donor in good health. Some libraries in this study had Jurkat cell RNA spiked in.

At least ten counts were recorded for this clonotype. The chain couples TRBV23-1 to TRBJ1-5, with D possibly matching TRBD1 (5 bases). TRBV23-1 is filed as an ORF, its function uncertain. The V end lost 3 bases, the J end lost 0 bases, and 9 bases lay between the germline ends. This CDR3 comprises 15 residues. The DNA of the CDR3 is TGCGCCAGCAGTCAGGACATCGATAGCAATCAGCCCCAGCATTTT. It codes for CASSQDIDSNQPQHF.

This clonotype was seen repeatedly, ten times or more. The V and J genes are TRBV7-9 and TRBJ2-2; TRBD2 is a possible D gene (5 bases). The CDR3 has 14 amino acids. The ends were cut back, 5 bases at V and 8 bases at J, with 15 bases in the middle. In germline, CDR1 is SEHNR, CDR2 FQNEAQ (reference sequence). The CDR3 reads CASSRLLGAGELFF. The CDR3 region has the DNA TGTGCCAGCAGCCGACTGTTGGGAGCGGGGGAGCTGTTTTTT. Supplemented by reference TRBV7-9 and TRBJ2-2, the full variable domain reads DTGVSQNPRHKITKRGQNVTFRCDPISEHNRLYWYRQTLGQGPEFLTYFQNEAQLEKSRLLSDRFSAERPKGSFSTLEIQRTEQGDSAMYLCASSRLLGAGELFFGEGSRLTVL.

This clonotype was picked up many times. The gene calls are TRBV6-1 and TRBJ1-5; D remains unclear. Trimming removed 2 bases from V and 0 bases from J, with 14 bases in between. The CDR3 has 17 amino acids. Germline V gene data show CDR1 as MNHNS and CDR2 as SASEGT. The DNA of the CDR3 is TGTGCCAGCAGTGAAAAGGTTGTTAGGATTAGCAATCAGCCCCAGCATTTT. It yields the protein CASSEKVVRISNQPQHF.

This chain connects TRBV5-6 to TRBJ2-7; D remains ambiguous. V lost 0 bases and J 5 bases, leaving 12 bases between the germline ends. The CDR3 is made up of 14 amino acids. CDR1 is SGHDT, CDR2 YYEEEE, per germline. CDR3 bases: TGTGCCAGCAGCTTGGTTTCTAGGGTCGACGAGCAGTACTTC. It is translated as CASSLVSRVDEQYF.

This clonotype occurred many times. The chain carries TRBV7-8 and TRBJ2-5; 10 bases are shared with TRBD1. Germline V gene sequence: CDR1 SGHVS, CDR2 FQNEAQ. This CDR3 spans 16 amino acids. With 0 bases clipped from V and 4 bases from J, the junction kept 5 bases outside the gene matches. The CDR3 spells CASSLAWTGGVETQYF. In nucleotides, the CDR3 is TGTGCCAGCAGCTTAGCGTGGACAGGGGGTGTAGAGACCCAGTACTTC.

V and J are TRBV7-6 and TRBJ2-7, with D possibly being TRBD1 (6 bases). Germline CDR1 is SGHVS and CDR2 is FNYEAQ. With 6 bases removed from V and 6 bases from J, the gap between germline ends came to 30 bases. The CDR3 consists of 18 residues. The CDR3 here is CASSRSERGGAILGEQYF. The CDR3 bases are TGTGCCAGCAGTCGCTCCGAGCGTGGGGGCGCCATTCTCGGCGAGCAGTACTTC.

This clonotype was observed at least ten times. The V gene is TRBV4-3, the J gene TRBJ1-2; D is unresolved. CDR1 and CDR2 from the germline V gene are LGHNA and YSLEER. V shed 0 bases and J shed 3 bases, with 14 bases lying between them. The CDR3 is 16 amino acids. As DNA, the CDR3 is TGCGCCAGCAGCCAAGATAACAGACCAAGTGACTATGGCTACACCTTC. This codes for CASSQDNRPSDYGYTF.

This clonotype was observed at least ten times. The rearrangement joins TRBV28 to TRBJ2-1; D is unclear. This CDR3 has 14 amino acids. The V end was cut by 5 bases, the J end by 8 bases, with 16 bases between. Per the germline V gene, CDR1 is MDHEN and CDR2 is SYDVKM. This chain's CDR3 is CASSPLRGVDEQFF. CDR3 DNA: TGTGCCAGCAGTCCACTCCGTGGGGTAGATGAGCAGTTCTTC.

This clonotype was detected many times. This sequence joins TRBV20-1 and TRBJ2-3, with 10 bases matching TRBD1. The CDR3 extends over 14 amino acids. V dropped 4 bases and J dropped 4; count of bases not matched to a gene: 5. The V gene's germline CDR1 is DFQATT and CDR2 SNEGSKA (reference sequence). The CDR3 DNA reads as TGCAGTGCTACGGGACAGGGGAAGCCAGATACGCAGTATTTT. Its protein is CSATGQGKPDTQYF.

This clonotype came up a few times. The chain joins TRBV19 to TRBJ2-7, with D uncertain. This CDR3 has 14 residues. Per the germline V gene, CDR1 is LNHDA and CDR2 is SQIVND (reference sequence). The V gene lost 1 base and the J gene lost 2 bases, with 9 bases spanning the gap. The CDR3 loop is CASSIGGRTYEQYF. In DNA, the CDR3 is TGTGCCAGTAGTATAGGCGGCCGAACCTACGAGCAGTACTTC.

Note on this clonotype: This may be a read error: a much more frequent sequence differs by one nucleotide. The chain uses TRBV9 and TRBJ1-5, with D perhaps matching TRBD1 (6 bases). The CDR3 has 14 residues. CDR1 and CDR2 (germline): SGDLS, YYNGEE. V was pared by 4 bases and J by 1 base, with 9 bases between. CDR3 nucleotides: TGTGCCAGCAGCCGAAGGGGGAGCAATCAGCCCCAGCATTTT. Translation: CASSRRGSNQPQHF.

This clonotype appeared many times. The chain couples TRBV7-9 to TRBJ2-5; D may be TRBD1 (5 bases). V lost 4 bases and J 4 bases, leaving 13 bases between the germline ends. This CDR3 has 14 amino acids. From germline, CDR1 is SEHNR and CDR2 FQNEAQ (reference sequence). Here the CDR3 reads CASSSDRFLETQYF. CDR3 nucleotide sequence: TGTGCCAGCAGCTCCGACAGATTTCTAGAGACCCAGTACTTC.

In its sample, this clonotype was seen many times. J is TRBJ2-3 and V is TRBV13, with TRBD2 matching 10 bases. Germline CDR1 reads PRHDT; CDR2 reads FYEKMQ (reference sequence). V lost 4 bases to trimming and J lost 6 bases; unmatched junction nucleotides: 10. This CDR3 contains 16 residues. CDR3 sequence: CASSYGIAGGGDTQYF. CDR3 DNA: TGTGCCAGCAGCTATGGGATAGCGGGGGGAGGGGATACGCAGTATTTT.

This clonotype was found many times. The chain links TRBV4-3 to TRBJ1-4; D unresolved. Germline CDR1 and CDR2: LGHNA and YSLEER. This CDR3 region has 18 residues. V shed 0 bases and J shed 4 bases, with 18 bases lying between them. The CDR3 coding sequence is TGCGCCAGCAGCCAAGATCGGGCAGACGTCACCTTTAATGAAAAACTGTTTTTT. Protein product: CASSQDRADVTFNEKLFF.

This chain uses TRBV7-9 with TRBJ2-7, with unresolved D. The CDR3 has 13 residues. V gave up 4 bases and J gave up 1 base, with 8 bases separating them. The germline V gene encodes CDR1 SEHNR and CDR2 FQNEAQ (reference sequence). Here the CDR3 reads CASSSDGSYEQYF. Written as DNA, the CDR3 is TGTGCCAGCAGCTCGGACGGATCCTACGAGCAGTACTTC.

This clonotype occurred many times. V usage is TRBV4-1 and J usage is TRBJ1-1, with D unclear. Looked up from germline, CDR1 is MGHRA and CDR2 is YSYEKL. This CDR3 is built from 15 residues. With 2 bases removed from V and 7 bases from J, the gap between germline ends came to 17 bases. The CDR3 spells CASSQNGVTRNEAFF. Here the CDR3 DNA reads TGCGCCAGCAGCCAAAACGGCGTTACGAGAAATGAAGCTTTCTTT.

In its sample, this clonotype was seen many times. This sequence joins TRBV19 and TRBJ1-1; no firm D call. The CDR3 is 13 amino acids. The germline V gene encodes CDR1 LNHDA and CDR2 SQIVND (reference sequence). V was pared by 0 bases and J by 1 base, with 3 bases between. The CDR3 region is CASSIDENTEAFF. The CDR3 nucleotides are TGTGCCAGTAGTATAGATGAGAACACTGAAGCTTTCTTT.

On this clonotype: This may be a read error, as it is one base from a much larger clone. No conserved phenylalanine or tryptophan ends this CDR3, so it is likely a read error. V is TRBV7-9 and J is TRBJ2-7; maybe TRBD1 (6 bases). The germline gives CDR1 SEHNR, CDR2 FQNEAQ (reference sequence). Trimming took 0 bases from V and 2 from J, leaving 11 bases between them. This CDR3 region has 15 residues. This chain's CDR3 is CASSLAGAGTYEQYL. The CDR3 coding sequence is TGTGCCAGCAGCTTAGCGGGGGCGGGCACCTACGAGCAGTACCTC.

This clonotype was observed a few times. The chain carries TRBV11-1 and TRBJ2-5, with 7 bases matching TRBD1. This CDR3 comprises 15 residues. The germline CDR1 and CDR2 sequences are SGHAT and FQDESV (reference sequence). The V gene end was trimmed by 2 bases and the J gene end by 0 bases; junction bases not matched to a gene: 3. The CDR3 here is CASSLHRGYQETQYF. The CDR3 DNA is TGTGCCAGCAGCTTACACAGGGGCTACCAAGAGACCCAGTACTTC.

There are many counts of this clonotype. The rearrangement links TRBV13 to TRBJ1-3, with D tentatively TRBD1 (5 bases). Deletions cut 5 bases from V and 0 bases from J, with 11 bases between. The length of the CDR3 is 15 residues. In germline, CDR1 is PRHDT, CDR2 FYEKMQ (reference sequence). The chain's CDR3 is CASSHTGYSGNTIYF. The DNA for the CDR3 is TGTGCCAGCAGCCATACAGGTTACTCTGGAAACACCATATATTTT.

This clonotype was observed at least ten times. The V call is TRBV6-2 or TRBV6-3, the J call TRBJ2-7; 12 nucleotides match TRBD2. Germline CDR1 and CDR2: MNHEY and SVGEGT. With V trimmed by 0 bases and J by 4 bases, 4 bases remained unmatched. The CDR3 has 16 amino acids. The CDR3: CASSYSTSGSSYEQYF. CDR3 DNA: TGTGCCAGCAGTTACTCGACTAGCGGGAGTAGTTACGAGCAGTACTTC.

This clonotype came up once. The rearrangement uses TRBV6-5 and TRBJ2-5; 9 bases match TRBD1. CDR3 length: 14 amino acids. From germline, CDR1 is MNHEY and CDR2 SVGAGI. Unmatched junction bases numbered 5, after V lost 5 bases and J lost 4 bases. CDR3 coding DNA: TGTGCCAGCAGTCTTACAGGGGGCTCAGAGACCCAGTACTTC. Translating gives CASSLTGGSETQYF.

This clonotype was recorded at least ten times. The chain links TRBV4-1 to TRBJ2-3; possibly TRBD1 for D (5 bases). Per germline, CDR1 MGHRA and CDR2 YSYEKL. The ends were cut back, 0 bases at V and 2 bases at J, with 12 bases in the middle. The CDR3 is 16 residues long. The CDR3 loop reads CASSQDRQQTTDTQYF. For the CDR3, the DNA is TGCGCCAGCAGCCAAGACCGACAGCAGACCACAGATACGCAGTATTTT.

About this clonotype itself: A much bigger clone sits one base away, suggesting this may be a read error. The gene calls are TRBV6-2 or TRBV6-3 and TRBJ1-1; D is ambiguous. V lost 7 bases, J lost 4 bases, and 13 bases lay in between. CDR1 is MNHEY and CDR2 is SVGEGT in the germline V gene. This CDR3 has 13 residues. CDR3 sequence reads: CASTQAAATEAFF. The CDR3 coding sequence is TGTGCCAGCACCCAAGCGGCAGCCACTGAAGCTTTCTTT.

This clonotype was detected ten times or more. The chain carries TRBV2 and TRBJ1-1; 8 nucleotides agree with TRBD1. V trimming: 4 bases; J trimming: 5 bases; junction bases outside the gene matches: 3. Germline V lookup: CDR1 SNHLY, CDR2 FYNNEI. The CDR3 contains 13 residues. For the CDR3, the DNA is TGTGCCAGCAGTGCTACAGGGGGGACTGAAGCTTTCTTT. As protein: CASSATGGTEAFF.

CDR3 sequence (DNA): TGTGCCAGCAGTGATGGCCCCGAGGCGGAGACCCAGTACTTC. It yields the protein CASSDGPEAETQYF. J is TRBJ2-5 and V is TRBV6-1, with D hard to call. Germline V lookup: CDR1 MNHNS, CDR2 SASEGT. This CDR3 has 14 amino acids. Trimming took off 3 bases at V and 5 bases at J, with 13 bases between the two ends.